This T cell receptor (beta chain) derives from a study of T cells in Graves' hyperthyroidism and ophthalmopathy. Study overall: Peripheral blood was secured at the point of initial diagnosis, before any treatment.

Patients were excluded because of uncontrolled infection, other autoimmune disease, pregnancy or lactation. The authors took PBMCs from roughly 9.7 ml fresh peripheral blood. V lost 8 bases, J lost 0 bases, and 8 bases stayed unmatched. Germline V lookup: CDR1 SNHLY, CDR2 FYNNEI. This CDR3 has 15 residues. Worth noting for this clonotype: Its antigen is as yet unknown.

The study, taken as a whole, reports: Stable hyperthyroidism was told apart from ophthalmopathy by a model built on 13 V-J features.

RNA transcripts were the template for amplifying TCR beta CDR3 regions. In the first-round RT-PCR of the TCR CDR3, the HTBI primer set was used. TCRdb re-called the multiplex PCR reads with MiXCR, one entry per CDR3 protein. This table has approximately 400,000 distinct CDR3 sequences, approximately 14% appearing once. The receptor was derived from a woman aged 18-29 years with Graves' hyperthyroidism. This rearrangement joins TRBV2 to TRBJ2-7; 9 nucleotides align to TRBD1. Sequenced material: blood. The CDR3 DNA reads TGTGCCAGCTTACCCGGGACAGGGTTCTCCTACGAGCAGTACTTC. Its protein product is CASLPGTGFSYEQYF.